These T cell receptor beta chains were read from a single sample in a study of blood T cell repertoires in COVID-19. Assay: immunoSEQ multiplex PCR; the TCRdb copy retains only in-frame clones and omits some. The sample lists around 88,000 clones, around 82% seen once, with 7.5% to 9.5% in the top ten. The specimen sequenced was peripheral blood. These receptors all stem from a man aged 50 or older who had recovered from COVID-19. CDR3s include the opening cysteine and the closing phenylalanine or tryptophan. Each record gives: clone size, V gene, J gene, D gene, CDR3 protein, CDR3 DNA. The D gene is left open where the match is weak. Size values are once, few and many counts, or a class for expanded clones, and some rows have none.

.	TRBV7-8	TRBJ1-1	.	CASSRIVSTNTEAFF	TGTGCCAGCAGCCGCATAGTCTCTACGAACACTGAAGCTTTCTTT
.	TRBV3-1/TRBV3-2	TRBJ1-2	TRBD1	CASSQRLGQGYGYTF	TGTGCCAGCAGCCAAAGATTAGGACAGGGCTATGGCTACACCTTC
.	TRBV4-1	TRBJ2-3	.	CASSQEGRITQYF	TGCGCCAGCAGCCAAGAGGGCAGAATAACGCAGTATTTT
.	TRBV20-1	TRBJ2-3	TRBD2	CSASKAGGRTDTQYF	TGCAGTGCTAGTAAGGCGGGAGGGCGCACAGATACGCAGTATTTT
many	TRBV6-6	TRBJ1-1	TRBD1	CASTPTGLNTEAFF	TGTGCCAGCACCCCGACAGGGCTTAACACTGAAGCTTTCTTT
once	TRBV28	TRBJ2-7	TRBD2	CASSLAGARNEQYF	TGTGCCAGCAGTCTAGCGGGAGCGCGAAACGAGCAGTACTTC
few	TRBV4-2	TRBJ2-3	.	CASSSGVDGSDTQYF	TGTGCCAGCAGCTCAGGGGTAGATGGATCCGATACGCAGTATTTT
.	TRBV11-2	TRBJ2-5	.	CASSLVAQETQYF	TGTGCCAGCAGCTTAGTAGCGCAAGAGACCCAGTACTTC
few	TRBV9	TRBJ2-2	.	CASSVVSGAGELFF	TGTGCCAGCAGCGTAGTTTCTGGGGCTGGGGAGCTGTTTTTT
.	TRBV5-1	TRBJ2-7	TRBD2	CASSLATSGKASEQYF	TGCGCCAGCAGCTTGGCCACTAGCGGGAAGGCAAGCGAGCAGTACTTC
.	TRBV7-2	TRBJ1-1	.	CASSNRRNTEAFF	TGTGCCAGCAGTAACAGGAGGAACACTGAAGCTTTCTTT
medium-sized	TRBV28	TRBJ2-1	TRBD1	CASGYGTGMKEWGNYNEQFF	TGTGCCAGCGGTTACGGGACAGGGATGAAGGAATGGGGGAACTACAATGAGCAGTTCTTC
many	TRBV18	TRBJ2-1	.	CASSPSGSAAYNEQFF	TGTGCCAGCTCACCGTCGGGGTCGGCCGCATACAATGAGCAGTTCTTC
few	TRBV18	TRBJ1-4	.	CASSPGAGAEKLFF	TGTGCCAGCTCACCAGGGGCAGGGGCCGAAAAACTGTTTTTT
.	TRBV5-6	TRBJ1-4	.	CASTTPGKNEKLFF	TGTGCCAGCACCACTCCGGGAAAGAATGAAAAACTGTTTTTT
.	TRBV4-3	TRBJ2-1	.	CASSPLLPPSDYNEQFF	TGCGCCAGCAGCCCATTGTTACCGCCCTCAGATTATAATGAGCAGTTCTTC
.	TRBV6-2/TRBV6-3	TRBJ1-5	.	CASSYSRNLRPQHF	TGTGCCAGCAGTTACTCGCGGAACCTTCGGCCCCAGCATTTT
.	TRBV5-1	TRBJ2-5	TRBD1	CASSLEVQGAGKTQYF	TGCGCCAGCAGCTTGGAAGTCCAGGGGGCCGGCAAGACCCAGTACTTC
.	TRBV25-1	TRBJ2-1	TRBD1	CASSESGTEHNEQFF	TGTGCCAGCAGTGAATCAGGGACAGAGCACAATGAGCAGTTCTTC
.	TRBV6-5	TRBJ1-2	TRBD1	CASSYGDRAGYTF	TGTGCCAGCAGTTACGGAGACAGGGCTGGCTACACCTTC